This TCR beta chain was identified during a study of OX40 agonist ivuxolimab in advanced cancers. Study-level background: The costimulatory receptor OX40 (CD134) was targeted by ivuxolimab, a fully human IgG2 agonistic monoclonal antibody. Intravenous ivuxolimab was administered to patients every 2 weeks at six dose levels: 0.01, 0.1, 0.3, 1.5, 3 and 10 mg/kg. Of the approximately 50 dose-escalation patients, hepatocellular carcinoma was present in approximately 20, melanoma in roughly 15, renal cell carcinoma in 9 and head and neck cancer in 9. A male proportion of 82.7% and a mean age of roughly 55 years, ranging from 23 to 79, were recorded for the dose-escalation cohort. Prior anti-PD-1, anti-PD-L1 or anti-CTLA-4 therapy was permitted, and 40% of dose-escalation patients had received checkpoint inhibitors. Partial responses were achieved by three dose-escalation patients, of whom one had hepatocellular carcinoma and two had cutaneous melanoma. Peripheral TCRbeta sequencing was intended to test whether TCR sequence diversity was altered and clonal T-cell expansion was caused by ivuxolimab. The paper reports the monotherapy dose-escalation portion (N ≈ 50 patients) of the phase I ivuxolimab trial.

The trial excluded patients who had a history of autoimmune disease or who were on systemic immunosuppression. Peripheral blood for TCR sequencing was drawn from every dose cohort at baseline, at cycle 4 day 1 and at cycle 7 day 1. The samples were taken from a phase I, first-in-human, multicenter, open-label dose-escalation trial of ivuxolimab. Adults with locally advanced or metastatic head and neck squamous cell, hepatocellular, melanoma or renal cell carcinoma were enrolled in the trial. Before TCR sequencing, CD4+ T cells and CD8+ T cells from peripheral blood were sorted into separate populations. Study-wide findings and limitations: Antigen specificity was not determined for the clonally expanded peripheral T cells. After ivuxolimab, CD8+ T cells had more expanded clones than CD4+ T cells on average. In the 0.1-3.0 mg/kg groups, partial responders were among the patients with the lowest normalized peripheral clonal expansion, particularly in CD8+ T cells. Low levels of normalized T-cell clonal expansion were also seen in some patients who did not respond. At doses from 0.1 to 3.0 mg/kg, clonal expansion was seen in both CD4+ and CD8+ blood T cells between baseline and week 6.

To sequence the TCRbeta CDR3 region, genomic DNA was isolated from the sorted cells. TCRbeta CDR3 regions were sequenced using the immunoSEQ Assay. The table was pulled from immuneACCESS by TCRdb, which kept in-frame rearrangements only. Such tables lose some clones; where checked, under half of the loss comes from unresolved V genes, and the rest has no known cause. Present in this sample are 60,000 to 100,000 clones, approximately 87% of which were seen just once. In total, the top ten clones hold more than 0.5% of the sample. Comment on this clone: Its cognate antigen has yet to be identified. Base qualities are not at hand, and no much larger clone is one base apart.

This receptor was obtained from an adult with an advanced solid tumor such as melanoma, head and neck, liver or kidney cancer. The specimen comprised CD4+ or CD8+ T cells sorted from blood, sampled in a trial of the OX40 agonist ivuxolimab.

The DNA reads as follows: TGCGCCAGCAGCTTGCCTACGGGACAGGGCTACAATGAGCAGTTCTTC. Its product reads: CASSLPTGQGYNEQFF. The chain couples TRBV5-1 to TRBJ2-1, with TRBD1 identical over 9 junction bases. Trimming removed 1 base from V and 3 bases from J; the gene matches leave 5 bases unexplained. The CDR3 has 16 amino acids, counting the end cysteine and phenylalanine. This entry keeps only the CDR3 DNA: 48 bases, framed from base 1. CDR1 and CDR2 are read off the germline V gene as SGHRS and YFSETQ. With all but the CDR3 taken from the reference TRBV5-1 and TRBJ2-1 genes, the full variable domain is: KAGVTQTPRYLIKTRGQQVTLSCSPISGHRSVSWYQQTPGQGLQFLFEYFSETQRNKGNFPGRFSGRQFSNSRSEMNVSTLELGDSALYLCASSLPTGQGYNEQFFGPGTRLTVL.